A single sample gave rise to the 29 T cell receptor beta chains below, sequenced in a study of blood T cell repertoires in COVID-19. The protocol was immunoSEQ multiplex PCR, while the TCRdb copy is restricted to in-frame clones and leaves out a portion. Here the sample spans about 410,000 clones, just over 85% being singletons. Sequencing used peripheral blood. Receptors originate from a woman in her 30s with active or convalescent COVID-19.

J is TRBJ1-2 and V is TRBV5-1, with a possible D match to TRBD1 (6 bases). V lost 2 bases and J lost 0, with 11 bases in between. The CDR3 is made up of 15 amino acids. From germline, CDR1 is SGHRS and CDR2 YFSETQ. CDR3 sequence reads: CASSFTGQSNYGYTF. The DNA for the CDR3 is TGCGCCAGCAGCTTTACCGGACAGTCTAACTATGGCTACACCTTC.

This sequence joins TRBV27 and TRBJ2-7; 8 positions agree with TRBD1. Germline CDR1 reads MNHEY; CDR2 reads SMNVEV (reference sequence). Trimming cost V 6 bases and J 4 bases; bases outside gene matches: 11. CDR3 length equals 15 residues. DNA of the CDR3: TGTGCCAGCAGGGACATTCGACAGGGGTGGTACGAGCAGTACTTC. It specifies CASRDIRQGWYEQYF.

The gene calls are TRBV6-5 and TRBJ2-7; TRBD2 matches 7 bases. CDR3 length: 15 amino acids. V lost 6 bases and J lost 4; bases outside the gene matches: 12. CDR1 and CDR2 (germline): MNHEY, SVGAGI. The CDR3 DNA reads TGTGCCAGCAGCCAGGCGGGACTAAGGGAATACGAGCAGTACTTC. It translates to CASSQAGLREYEQYF.

V gene TRBV6-1 combines with J gene TRBJ1-1; D is unclear. The ends were cut back, 1 base at V and 6 bases at J, with 6 bases in the middle. The V gene's germline CDR1 is MNHNS and CDR2 SASEGT. The CDR3 length is 12 residues. The CDR3 loop reads CASSEGRPEAFF. CDR3 DNA: TGTGCCAGCAGTGAAGGGAGGCCTGAAGCTTTCTTT.

The chain couples TRBV5-1 to TRBJ2-1; 12 nucleotides match TRBD2. Germline V lookup: CDR1 SGHRS, CDR2 YFSETQ. This CDR3 spans 20 amino acids. V was pared by 4 bases and J by 0 bases, with 14 bases of the junction left unmatched. CDR3 residues: CASSRGTSGGPPDSYNEQFF. The CDR3, as DNA: TGCGCCAGCAGCCGGGGAACTAGCGGGGGGCCCCCGGACTCCTACAATGAGCAGTTCTTC.

The rearrangement joins TRBV2 to TRBJ1-1; D may be TRBD1 (6 bases). The CDR3 loop spans 14 amino acids. The germline gives CDR1 SNHLY, CDR2 FYNNEI. Trimming cost V 9 bases and J 4 bases, with 18 bases left between them. Here the CDR3 reads CARQPLQGRTEAFF. Here the CDR3 DNA reads TGTGCCAGGCAACCACTTCAGGGGCGCACTGAAGCTTTCTTT.

Points on this clone: The sample carries other DNA sequences with the same CDR3. The chain uses TRBV7-9 and TRBJ1-3; possible D gene TRBD1, 5 bases. V lost 5 bases, J lost 2 bases, and 13 bases lay in between. The germline gives CDR1 SEHNR, CDR2 FQNEAQ (reference sequence). There are 15 residues in the CDR3. CDR3 bases: TGTGCCAGCAGCCTCCAAGGGGCGGCTGGAAACACCATATATTTT. It codes for CASSLQGAAGNTIYF.

V usage is TRBV11-2 and J usage is TRBJ2-3; 11 nucleotides align to TRBD2. The CDR3 covers 19 residues. Per the germline V gene, CDR1 is SGHAT and CDR2 is FQNNGV. The V segment lost 5 bases and the J segment 1 base; nucleotides outside the gene matches: 14. The CDR3 DNA sequence: TGTGCCAGCAGCGGAAAAGGGACTAGCGGAGGTCTGGGCACAGATACGCAGTATTTT. Its protein product is CASSGKGTSGGLGTDTQYF.

V and J are TRBV2 and TRBJ1-1; D not resolved. This CDR3 has 14 amino acids. The V gene lost 8 bases and the J gene lost 1 base, with 14 bases spanning the gap. Germline V gene lookup returns CDR1 SNHLY and CDR2 FYNNEI. The CDR3 reads CASRGDAWNTEAFF. CDR3 nucleotide sequence: TGTGCCAGCCGTGGCGATGCTTGGAACACTGAAGCTTTCTTT. The full variable domain, with the rest looked up from reference TRBV2 and TRBJ1-1, is EPEVTQTPSHQVTQMGQEVILRCVPISNHLYFYWYRQILGQKVEFLVSFYNNEISEKSEIFDDQFSVERPDGSNFTLKIRSTKLEDSAMYFCASRGDAWNTEAFFGQGTRLTVV.

The chain joins TRBV4-1 to TRBJ2-3, with 10 bases identical to TRBD2. Germline CDR1 reads MGHRA; CDR2 reads YSYEKL. V lost 1 base to trimming and J lost 5 bases; unmatched junction nucleotides: 6. This CDR3 has 16 amino acids. CDR3 sequence (DNA): TGCGCCAGCAGCCAAGTGGGGACTAGCGCAGTAGATACGCAGTATTTT. Protein product: CASSQVGTSAVDTQYF.

The chain couples TRBV27 to TRBJ2-7, with D possibly being TRBD1 (5 bases). Germline values: CDR1 MNHEY, CDR2 SMNVEV (reference sequence). The CDR3 has 13 amino acids. With 3 bases removed from V and 5 bases from J, the gap between germline ends came to 11 bases. The CDR3 loop reads CASSFSGSHEQYF. CDR3 bases: TGTGCCAGCAGTTTTTCAGGGTCACACGAGCAGTACTTC.

This clone was seen only once. V gene TRBV3-1 (or the pseudogene TRBV3-2) combines with J gene TRBJ1-6, with D unresolved. The V end lost 4 bases, the J end lost 9 bases, and 16 bases lay between the germline ends. CDR3 length: 15 amino acids. Germline V gene sequence: CDR1 LGHDT, CDR2 YNNKEL (reference sequence). The CDR3 DNA reads as TGTGCCAGCAGCCCCGAGACCGGGATGATTTCACCCCTCCACTTT. Its translation: CASSPETGMISPLHF.

The CDR3 sequence is CASSLVAGGIYNEQFF. CDR3 bases: TGTGCCAGCAGCTTAGTAGCGGGGGGGATTTACAATGAGCAGTTCTTC. V gene TRBV11-2 combines with J gene TRBJ2-1, with TRBD2 identical over 11 bases. The CDR3 is made up of 16 amino acids. Germline V gene data show CDR1 as SGHAT and CDR2 as FQNNGV. The V and J ends lost 1 base and 4 bases, in that order; junction bases with no gene match: 3. Together with reference TRBV11-2 and TRBJ2-1, the CDR3 gives the full variable domain: EAGVAQSPRYKIIEKRQSVAFWCNPISGHATLYWYQQILGQGPKLLIQFQNNGVVDDSQLPKDRFSAERLKGVDSTLKIQPAKLEDSAVYLCASSLVAGGIYNEQFFGPGTRLTVL.

The V gene is TRBV2, the J gene TRBJ2-3; TRBD1 is a possible D gene (5 bases). The germline V gene has CDR1 SNHLY and CDR2 FYNNEI. The ends were cut back, 7 bases at V and 5 bases at J, with 13 bases in the middle. CDR3 length equals 13 residues. CDR3 bases: TGTGCCAGCACGGCAGGGTCTCTAGATACGCAGTATTTT. It yields the protein CASTAGSLDTQYF.

This chain links TRBV7-9 with TRBJ1-6, with D unclear. In germline, CDR1 is SEHNR, CDR2 FQNEAQ (reference sequence). The CDR3 has 14 residues. The V end lost 8 bases, the J end lost 8 bases, and 16 bases lay between the germline ends. CDR3 nucleotides: TGTGCCAGCTCGACCGGCTATGCGGATTCACCCCTCCACTTT. Amino acid sequence: CASSTGYADSPLHF. Full variable domain (rest looked up from reference TRBV7-9 and TRBJ1-6): DTGVSQNPRHKITKRGQNVTFRCDPISEHNRLYWYRQTLGQGPEFLTYFQNEAQLEKSRLLSDRFSAERPKGSFSTLEIQRTEQGDSAMYLCASSTGYADSPLHFGNGTRLTVT.

In this sample, this clone turned up many times. The chain carries TRBV7-9 and TRBJ1-3, with D unclear. Trimming pared 3 bases from V and 0 bases from J, leaving 12 bases between. This CDR3 is 16 amino acids long. Germline-derived CDR1 and CDR2 are SEHNR and FQNEAQ (reference sequence). In nucleotides, the CDR3 is TGTGCCAGCAGCTTTCTTCCAACGCGCTCTGGAAACACCATATATTTT. This translates into CASSFLPTRSGNTIYF.

The chain's CDR3 is CASSQALGSGNTIYF. CDR3 in DNA: TGTGCCAGCAGCCAAGCCCTCGGCTCTGGAAACACCATATATTTT. This sequence joins TRBV3-1 (or the pseudogene TRBV3-2) and TRBJ1-3; D uncertain. The V end was cut by 1 base, the J end by 0 bases, with 7 bases between. CDR1 LGHDT and CDR2 YNNKEL come from the germline V gene (reference sequence). The CDR3 runs to 15 residues.

V and J are TRBV27 and TRBJ1-2; 11 nucleotides match TRBD1. The CDR3 consists of 16 residues. The J segment lost 8 bases and the V segment lost 6 bases, leaving 14 bases of the junction unmatched. In germline, CDR1 is MNHEY, CDR2 SMNVEV (reference sequence). CDR3 bases: TGTGCCAGCAGAGGACAGGGGGCGATTGTGCCGGAGGGCTACACCTTC. This sequence encodes CASRGQGAIVPEGYTF.

The sample holds one count of this clone. The chain carries TRBV27 and TRBJ1-5, with D tentatively TRBD1 (6 bases). Germline CDR1 MNHEY, CDR2 SMNVEV (reference sequence). The V end lost 7 bases, the J end lost 0 bases, and 13 bases lay between the germline ends. This CDR3 has 15 amino acids. DNA for the CDR3: TGTGCCAGCATGTCGACAGGCCATAGCAATCAGCCCCAGCATTTT. Protein product: CASMSTGHSNQPQHF.

The chain uses TRBV5-8 and TRBJ1-1; D gene ambiguous. CDR3 size: 14 residues. Germline V CDR1 and CDR2: SGHTS, YDEGEE. The ends were cut back, 0 bases at V and 11 bases at J, with 17 bases in the middle. Here the CDR3 DNA reads TGTGCCAGCAGCTTGGGTTTCGAAGCGAATTCGGCTTTCTTT. Translation: CASSLGFEANSAFF.

This chain links TRBV24-1 with TRBJ2-1, with 9 bases that match TRBD2. The CDR3 runs to 15 residues. Trimming removed 5 bases from V and 9 bases from J; junction bases left unmatched: 10. CDR1 is KGHDR, CDR2 SFDVKD, per germline. The CDR3: CATSAAGGPGSEQFF. Written as DNA, the CDR3 is TGTGCCACCAGTGCCGCGGGAGGGCCTGGGAGTGAGCAGTTCTTC.

The rearrangement links TRBV29-1 to TRBJ1-1, with unresolved D. This CDR3 spans 11 amino acids. V gave up 7 bases and J gave up 3 bases, with 9 bases separating them. Germline V gives CDR1 SQVTM, CDR2 ANQGSEA. The CDR3 is CSAHRYTEAFF. In DNA, the CDR3 is TGCAGCGCTCACAGATACACTGAAGCTTTCTTT.

The genes are TRBV3-1 (or the pseudogene TRBV3-2) and TRBJ2-3, with D perhaps matching TRBD2 (6 bases). Per the germline V gene, CDR1 is LGHDT and CDR2 is YNNKEL (reference sequence). There are 19 residues in the CDR3. V was clipped by 4 bases and J by 1 base, with 24 bases between them. The CDR3 DNA is TGTGCCAGCAGCCGCCTCCCCGGGCGGGGTTCGGAGGGCACAGATACGCAGTATTTT. Translating it yields CASSRLPGRGSEGTDTQYF.

This chain uses TRBV4-1 with TRBJ1-4, with D perhaps TRBD1 (5 bases). CDR1 and CDR2 from the germline V gene are MGHRA and YSYEKL. Trimming took off 0 bases at V and 6 bases at J, with 14 bases between the two ends. The CDR3 sequence is 16 residues long. CDR3 bases: TGCGCCAGCAGCCAAGATTCCTCCAGGGTTCATGAAAAACTGTTTTTT. It is translated as CASSQDSSRVHEKLFF.

This rearrangement joins TRBV7-9 to TRBJ1-2, with D unresolved. V dropped 5 bases and J dropped 1 base, with 11 bases sitting between them. Germline V gene data show CDR1 as SEHNR and CDR2 as FQNEAQ (reference sequence). The CDR3 runs to 14 residues. The CDR3 sequence is CASSRITDNYGYTF. The CDR3 nucleotides read TGTGCCAGCAGCCGAATCACAGATAACTATGGCTACACCTTC.

The chain couples TRBV3-1 (or the pseudogene TRBV3-2) to TRBJ1-2; TRBD1 matches 9 bases. The germline V gene encodes CDR1 LGHDT and CDR2 YNNKEL (reference sequence). This CDR3 contains 15 residues. J gave up 4 bases and V 4 bases, and 7 bases lay outside the gene matches. The CDR3 DNA sequence: TGTGCCAGCAGCCCAATACAGGGGGCGGTCTATGGCTACACCTTC. This translates into CASSPIQGAVYGYTF.

V gene TRBV21-1 combines with J gene TRBJ1-5; TRBD1 is the table's D call and was not checked against the DNA. TRBV21-1 is assigned pseudogene status. CDR3 length: 15 amino acids. The CDR3 spells CASSIPGQLNQPQHF. The CDR3 coding sequence is TGTGCCAGCAGCATTCCGGGACAGCTCAATCAGCCCCAGCATTTT.

This clone was seen a single time. The rearrangement uses TRBV6-5 and TRBJ1-1, with D perhaps TRBD1 (6 bases). CDR1 and CDR2 from the germline V gene are MNHEY and SVGAGI. V lost 5 bases, J lost 4 bases, and 14 bases lay in between. The CDR3 is 14 amino acids. The chain's CDR3 is CASSIDRIGTEAFF. DNA of the CDR3: TGTGCCAGCAGTATAGACAGGATTGGCACTGAAGCTTTCTTT.

The CDR3, as DNA: TGCGCCAGCAGCCCGGGCGGGCAGGACAACACTGAAGCTTTCTTT. Its translation is CASSPGGQDNTEAFF. V usage is TRBV5-1 and J usage is TRBJ1-1; D remains unclear. The CDR3 sequence is 15 residues long. V shed 4 bases and J shed 2 bases, with 15 bases lying between them. Germline V CDR1 and CDR2: SGHRS, YFSETQ.